This T cell receptor (beta chain) was documented in a study of post-analysis software for immune sequencing data. Study findings and constraints: Controls had lower frequencies than patients of about 5 TRBV segments, which included TRBV5-6, TRBV5-1 and TRBV20-1.

Unique molecular identifiers had been added to the TCR beta cDNA libraries. One entry per CDR3 protein results from TCRdb running MiXCR on the PCR reads. This sample has around 500,000 distinct CDR3 sequences, with roughly 34% found just once. This clonotype was found a few times. What it binds is not known. Germline CDR1 and CDR2: DFQATT and SNEGSKA (reference sequence). CDR3 length: 12 residues. The V and J ends lost 6 bases and 4 bases respectively, with 12 bases between them. This TCR was sampled from a girl aged 2-17 years with multiple sclerosis. The sample consisted of blood. The chain employs TRBV20-1 and TRBJ2-5; D unclear. The CDR3 nucleotides read TGCAGTGCCAGTCTTCCCGGAGAGACCCAGTACTTC. The encoded protein is CSASLPGETQYF.